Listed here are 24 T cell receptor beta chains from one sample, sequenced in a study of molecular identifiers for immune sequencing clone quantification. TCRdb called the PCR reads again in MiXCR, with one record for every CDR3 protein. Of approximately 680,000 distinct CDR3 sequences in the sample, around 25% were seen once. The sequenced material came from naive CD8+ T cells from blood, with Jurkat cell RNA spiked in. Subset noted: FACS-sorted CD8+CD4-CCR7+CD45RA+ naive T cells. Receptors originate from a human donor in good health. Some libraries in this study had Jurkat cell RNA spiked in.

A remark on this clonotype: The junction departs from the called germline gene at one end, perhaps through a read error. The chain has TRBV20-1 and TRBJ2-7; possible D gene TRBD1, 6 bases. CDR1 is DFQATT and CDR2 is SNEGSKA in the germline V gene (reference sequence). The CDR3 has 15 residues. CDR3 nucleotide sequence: TGCGGTGCTAGAGAGGCCGGGACAAACTCCTACGAGCAGTACTTC. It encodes CGAREAGTNSYEQYF.

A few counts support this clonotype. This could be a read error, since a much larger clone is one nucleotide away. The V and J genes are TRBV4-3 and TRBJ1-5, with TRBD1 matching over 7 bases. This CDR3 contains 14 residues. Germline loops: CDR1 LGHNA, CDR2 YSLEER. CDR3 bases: TGCGCCAGCAGCCAAGAGACAGGGAATCAGCCCCCGCATTTT. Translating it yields CASSQETGNQPPHF.

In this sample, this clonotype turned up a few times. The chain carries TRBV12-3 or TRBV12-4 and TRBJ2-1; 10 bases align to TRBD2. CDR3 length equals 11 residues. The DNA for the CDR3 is TGTGCTAGCGGGAGGCGGGATGAGCAGTTCTTC. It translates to CASGRRDEQFF.

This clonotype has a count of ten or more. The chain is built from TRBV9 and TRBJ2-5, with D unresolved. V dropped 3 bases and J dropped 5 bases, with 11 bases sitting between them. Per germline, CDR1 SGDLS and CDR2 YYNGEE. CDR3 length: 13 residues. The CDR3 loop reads CASSGPDVETQYF. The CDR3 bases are TGTGCCAGCAGCGGGCCAGACGTTGAGACCCAGTACTTC.

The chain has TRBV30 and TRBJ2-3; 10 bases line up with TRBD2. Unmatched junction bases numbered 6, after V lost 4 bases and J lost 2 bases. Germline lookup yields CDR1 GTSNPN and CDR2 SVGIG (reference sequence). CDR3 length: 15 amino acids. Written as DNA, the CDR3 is TGTGCCTGGATTCGACTAGCGGGTTTCACAGATACGCAGTATTTT. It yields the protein CAWIRLAGFTDTQYF.

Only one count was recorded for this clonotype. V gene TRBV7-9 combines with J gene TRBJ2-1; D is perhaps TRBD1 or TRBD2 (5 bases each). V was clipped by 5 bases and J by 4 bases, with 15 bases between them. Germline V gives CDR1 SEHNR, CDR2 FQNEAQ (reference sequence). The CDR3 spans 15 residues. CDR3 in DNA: TGTGCCAGCAGCCCTCAGGGACCCTATTACAATGAGCAGTTCTTC. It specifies CASSPQGPYYNEQFF.

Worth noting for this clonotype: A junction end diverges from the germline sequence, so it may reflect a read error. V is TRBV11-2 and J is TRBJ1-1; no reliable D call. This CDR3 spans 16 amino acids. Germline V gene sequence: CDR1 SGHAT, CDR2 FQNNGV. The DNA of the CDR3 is TGTGCCAGCAGGTTAGATCTGTGGGATAGGAACACTGAAGCTTTCTTT. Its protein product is CASRLDLWDRNTEAFF.

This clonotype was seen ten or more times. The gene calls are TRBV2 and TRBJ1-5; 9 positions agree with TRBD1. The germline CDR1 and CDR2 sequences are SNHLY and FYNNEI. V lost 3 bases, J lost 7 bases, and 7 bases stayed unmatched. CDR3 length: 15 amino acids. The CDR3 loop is CASSEGQGGWQPQHF. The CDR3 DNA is TGTGCCAGCAGTGAGGGACAGGGAGGGTGGCAGCCCCAGCATTTT.

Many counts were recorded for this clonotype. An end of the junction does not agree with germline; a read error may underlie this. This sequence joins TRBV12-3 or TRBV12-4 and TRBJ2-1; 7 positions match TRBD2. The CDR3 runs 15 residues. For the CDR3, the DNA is TGTGCCAGCAGCTTAGGCGGGAGCTCCTACAATGAGCAGTTCTTC. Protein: CASSLGGSSYNEQFF.

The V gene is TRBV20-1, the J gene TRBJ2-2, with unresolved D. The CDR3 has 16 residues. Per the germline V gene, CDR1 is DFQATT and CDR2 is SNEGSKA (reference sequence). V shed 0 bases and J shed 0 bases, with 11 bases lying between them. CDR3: CSARDSAISNTGELFF. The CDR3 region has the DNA TGCAGTGCTAGAGATTCTGCCATCTCGAACACCGGGGAGCTGTTTTTT.

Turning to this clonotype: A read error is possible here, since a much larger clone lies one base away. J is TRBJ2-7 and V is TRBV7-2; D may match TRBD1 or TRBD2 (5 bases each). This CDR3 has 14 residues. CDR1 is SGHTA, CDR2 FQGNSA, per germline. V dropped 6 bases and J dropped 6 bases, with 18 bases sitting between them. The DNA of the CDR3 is TGTGCCAGCAGTTTCGGGGCCAGGGTAGGCGAGCAGTACTTC. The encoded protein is CASSFGARVGEQYF.

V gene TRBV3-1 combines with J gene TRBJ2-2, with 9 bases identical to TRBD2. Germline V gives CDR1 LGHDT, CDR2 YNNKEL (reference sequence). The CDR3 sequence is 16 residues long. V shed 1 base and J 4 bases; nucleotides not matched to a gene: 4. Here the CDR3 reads CASSQVRGGVTGELFF. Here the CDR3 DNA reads TGTGCCAGCAGCCAAGTACGCGGGGGGGTCACCGGGGAGCTGTTTTTT.

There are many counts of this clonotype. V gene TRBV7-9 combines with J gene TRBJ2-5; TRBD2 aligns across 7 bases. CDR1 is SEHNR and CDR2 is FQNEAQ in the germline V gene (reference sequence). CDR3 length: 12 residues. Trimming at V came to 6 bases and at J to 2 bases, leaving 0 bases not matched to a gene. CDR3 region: CASRGLQETQYF. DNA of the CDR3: TGTGCCAGCAGGGGACTACAAGAGACCCAGTACTTC.

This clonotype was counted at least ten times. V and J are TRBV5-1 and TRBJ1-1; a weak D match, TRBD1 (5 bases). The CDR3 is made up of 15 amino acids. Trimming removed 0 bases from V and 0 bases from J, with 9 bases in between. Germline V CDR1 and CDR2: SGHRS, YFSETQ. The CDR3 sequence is CASSLEGPLNTEAFF. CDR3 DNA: TGCGCCAGCAGCTTGGAGGGGCCTCTGAACACTGAAGCTTTCTTT.

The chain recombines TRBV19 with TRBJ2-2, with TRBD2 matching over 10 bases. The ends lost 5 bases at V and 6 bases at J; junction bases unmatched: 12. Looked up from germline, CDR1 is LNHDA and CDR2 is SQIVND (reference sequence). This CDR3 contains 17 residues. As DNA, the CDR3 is TGTGCCAGTAGTTTCTCGCCGAGCGGGGGGGCATCCGGGGAGCTGTTTTTT. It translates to CASSFSPSGGASGELFF.

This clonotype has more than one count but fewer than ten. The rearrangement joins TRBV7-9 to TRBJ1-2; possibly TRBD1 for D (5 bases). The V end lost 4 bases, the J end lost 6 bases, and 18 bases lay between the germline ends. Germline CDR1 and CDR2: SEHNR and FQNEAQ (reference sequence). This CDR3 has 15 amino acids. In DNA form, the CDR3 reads TGTGCCAGCAGCTCCAAAGGGGAATTGGTTGATGGCTACACCTTC. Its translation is CASSSKGELVDGYTF.

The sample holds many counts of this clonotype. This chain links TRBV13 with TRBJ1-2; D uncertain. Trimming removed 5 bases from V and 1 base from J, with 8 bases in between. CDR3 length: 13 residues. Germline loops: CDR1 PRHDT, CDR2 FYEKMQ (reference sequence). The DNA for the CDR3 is TGTGCCAGCAGCGTCGACTATAACTATGGCTACACCTTC. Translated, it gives CASSVDYNYGYTF. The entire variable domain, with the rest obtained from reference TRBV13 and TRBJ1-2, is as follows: AAGVIQSPRHLIKEKRETATLKCYPIPRHDTVYWYQQGPGQDPQFLISFYEKMQSDKGSIPDRFSAQQFSDYHSELNMSSLELGDSALYFCASSVDYNYGYTFGSGTRLTVV.

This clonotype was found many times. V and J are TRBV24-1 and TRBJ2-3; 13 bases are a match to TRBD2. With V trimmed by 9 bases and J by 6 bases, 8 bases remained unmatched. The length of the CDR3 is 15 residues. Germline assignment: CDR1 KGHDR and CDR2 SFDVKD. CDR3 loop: CATAGLAGVADTQYF. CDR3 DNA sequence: TGTGCCACCGCCGGACTAGCGGGAGTGGCGGATACGCAGTATTTT.

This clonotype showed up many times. CDR3 in DNA: TGCGCCAGCAGTCATAATACTAGCGGAAACACAGATACGCAGTATTTT. As protein: CASSHNTSGNTDTQYF. The rearrangement links TRBV23-1 to TRBJ2-3, with 8 bases identical to TRBD2. TRBV23-1 is an ORF, with its function uncertain. The ends lost 3 bases at V and 2 bases at J; junction bases unmatched: 7. The CDR3 has 16 residues.

CDR3 protein: CSARDTTTETQYF. The DNA for the CDR3 is TGCAGTGCTAGAGATACTACAACAGAGACCCAGTACTTC. The chain is built from TRBV20-1 and TRBJ2-5; D not certain. The CDR3 extends over 13 amino acids. Germline V CDR1 and CDR2: DFQATT, SNEGSKA (reference sequence). Trimming left V 0 bases short and J 4 bases short, with 9 bases between.

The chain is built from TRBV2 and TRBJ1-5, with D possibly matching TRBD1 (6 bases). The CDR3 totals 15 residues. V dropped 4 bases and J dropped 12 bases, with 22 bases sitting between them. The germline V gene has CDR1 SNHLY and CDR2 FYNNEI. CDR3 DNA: TGTGCCAGCAGTGCACTACCAGGGGACAATCAGAACCAGCATTTT. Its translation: CASSALPGDNQNQHF. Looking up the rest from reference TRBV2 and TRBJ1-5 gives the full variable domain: EPEVTQTPSHQVTQMGQEVILRCVPISNHLYFYWYRQILGQKVEFLVSFYNNEISEKSEIFDDQFSVERPDGSNFTLKIRSTKLEDSAMYFCASSALPGDNQNQHFGDGTRLSIL.

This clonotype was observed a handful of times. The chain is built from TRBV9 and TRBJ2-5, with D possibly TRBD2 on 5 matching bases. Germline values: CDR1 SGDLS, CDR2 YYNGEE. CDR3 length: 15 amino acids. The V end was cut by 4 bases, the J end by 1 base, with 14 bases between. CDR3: CASSPARLAQETQYF. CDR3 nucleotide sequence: TGTGCCAGCAGCCCCGCTAGGCTAGCCCAAGAGACCCAGTACTTC. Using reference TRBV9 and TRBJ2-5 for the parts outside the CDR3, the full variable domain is DSGVTQTPKHLITATGQRVTLRCSPRSGDLSVYWYQQSLDQGLQFLIQYYNGEERAKGNILERFSAQQFPDLHSELNLSSLELGDSALYFCASSPARLAQETQYFGPGTRLLVL.

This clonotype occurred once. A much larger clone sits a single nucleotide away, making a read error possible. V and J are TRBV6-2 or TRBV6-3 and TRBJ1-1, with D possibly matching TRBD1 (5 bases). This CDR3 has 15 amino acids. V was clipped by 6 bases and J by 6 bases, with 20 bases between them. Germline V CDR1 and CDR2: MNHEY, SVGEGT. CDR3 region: CASSYVDGAYAEAFF. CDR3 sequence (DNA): TGTGCCAGCAGCTATGTGGACGGGGCGTATGCTGAAGCTTTCTTT.

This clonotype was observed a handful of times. The CDR3 sequence: CASSFQGSNEQFF. The CDR3 DNA follows: TGTGCCAGCAGTTTTCAGGGGTCCAATGAGCAGTTCTTC. V and J are TRBV27 and TRBJ2-1, with D tentatively TRBD1 (6 bases). Trimming cost V 3 bases and J 6 bases, with 9 bases left between them. This CDR3 comprises 13 residues. Germline CDR1 is MNHEY and CDR2 is SMNVEV (reference sequence).